This is a list of T cell receptor beta chains from one sample in a study of human T cells and chemical hapten exposure. Via MiXCR, TCRdb re-called the RACE reads, giving one row per CDR3 protein. Among approximately 370,000 distinct CDR3 sequences, about 5% were seen once, and the ten largest hold over 7%. The sequencing here drew on whole blood, taken in connection with sensitization to the hapten diphenylcyclopropenone (DPC). The receptors here all came from a young woman with alopecia areata. Some clones in this sample may be carry-over from other donors' samples. Both conserved end residues are part of each CDR3. The order of the fields is J gene, D gene, clone size, V gene, CDR3 DNA, CDR3 protein. D genes are given only for firm matches. Part of the rows lack a size; the others show once, few, many or a class for expanded clones.

>TRBJ1-1|NA|few|TRBV7-3
TGTGCCAGCAGCTTATCCCAGGGCACTGAAGCTTTCTTT
CASSLSQGTEAFF
>TRBJ1-2|TRBD1|few|TRBV7-8
TGTGCCAGCAGCCAAACTACAGGGGACTATGGCTACACCTTC
CASSQTTGDYGYTF
>TRBJ1-5|NA|many|TRBV3-1
TGTGCCAGCAGCCAAGATACTCAGCCCCAGCATTTT
CASSQDTQPQHF
>TRBJ1-1|TRBD1|few|TRBV18
TGTGCCAGCTCACCCTGGACAGGGTCCTTGAACACTGAAGCTTTCTTT
CASSPWTGSLNTEAFF
>TRBJ2-3|TRBD1|many|TRBV29-1
TGCAGCGTTGGACCGGGACAGGGCGACACAGATACGCAGTATTTT
CSVGPGQGDTDTQYF
>TRBJ2-5|NA|NA|TRBV5-1
TGCGCCAGCAGCATAAGCAGTTACCAAGAGACCCAGTACTTC
CASSISSYQETQYF
>TRBJ2-6|TRBD1|NA|TRBV7-3
TGTGCCAGCAGCTTTTCCCCGGGACAGCGCTCTGGGGCCAACGTCCTGACTTTC
CASSFSPGQRSGANVLTF
>TRBJ2-7|NA|NA|TRBV4-1
TGCGCCAGCAGCCAAGTCTGGGGAACTGCGGACGAGCAGTACTTC
CASSQVWGTADEQYF
>TRBJ2-4|TRBD1|NA|TRBV7-2
TGTGCCAGCAGCTTAAACAGGGGGGAAAACATTCAGTACTTC
CASSLNRGENIQYF
>TRBJ2-2|NA|NA|TRBV28
TGTGCCAGCAGTTTGGGGCAGGGCTGGACCGGGGAGCTGTTTTTT
CASSLGQGWTGELFF
>TRBJ1-5|NA|few|TRBV6-4
TGTGCCAGCAGTGACTCTATCCGGACCCAGCATTTT
CASSDSIRTQHF
>TRBJ1-5|NA|few|TRBV12-3/TRBV12-4
TGTGCCAGCAGTTTAGCCGGGACGCGGCAGCCCCAGCATTTT
CASSLAGTRQPQHF